The 24 T cell receptor beta chains given below trace back to one sample, sequenced in a study of T cells in Graves' hyperthyroidism and ophthalmopathy. What was amplified from RNA transcripts were TCR beta CDR3 regions. The study used the HTBI primer set for a first-round RT-PCR of the TCR CDR3. TCRdb itself ran the multiplex PCR reads through MiXCR, one entry per CDR3 protein. The sample shows under 400,000 distinct CDR3 sequences, over 10% of them seen only once. Sequencing was performed on blood. The receptors here all came from a young woman with Graves' hyperthyroidism.

In its sample, this clonotype was seen many times. The rearrangement links TRBV20-1 to TRBJ2-1, with TRBD2 matching 15 bases. Trimming at V came to 5 bases and at J to 7 bases, leaving 6 bases not matched to a gene. Germline V gives CDR1 DFQATT, CDR2 SNEGSKA (reference sequence). This CDR3 has 15 amino acids. The CDR3 protein is CSAFSGTSGGNEQFF. The DNA for the CDR3 is TGCAGTGCTTTTTCCGGGACTAGCGGGGGGAATGAGCAGTTCTTC.

J is TRBJ1-1 and V is TRBV6-1; D might be TRBD1 (5 bases). Looked up from germline, CDR1 is MNHNS and CDR2 is SASEGT. The CDR3 has 16 residues. V was trimmed by 5 bases and J by 2 bases, leaving 18 bases between them. CDR3 coding DNA: TGTGCCAGCAGTTATCCCAGTACCCAGGGAAACACTGAAGCTTTCTTT. It yields the protein CASSYPSTQGNTEAFF.

This clonotype appeared many times. CDR3 region: CASSPGQLTADTIYF. The CDR3 DNA reads TGTGCCAGCAGCCCCGGGCAGTTAACTGCTGACACCATATATTTT. This sequence joins TRBV9 and TRBJ1-3; no clear D gene. V shed 4 bases and J shed 8 bases, with 19 bases lying between them. This CDR3 comprises 15 residues. Germline V gene lookup returns CDR1 SGDLS and CDR2 YYNGEE.

This clonotype was seen only a few times. The chain couples TRBV4-2 to TRBJ1-6, with 8 bases aligning to TRBD1. Germline CDR1 and CDR2: LGHNA and YNFKEQ. The CDR3 is 17 amino acids. V was pared by 0 bases and J by 9 bases, with 10 bases of the junction left unmatched. The CDR3 spells CASSQDFPAGGFSPLHF. In nucleotides, the CDR3 is TGTGCCAGCAGCCAAGATTTTCCGGCAGGGGGCTTTTCACCCCTCCACTTT.

This clonotype was detected ten times or more. V gene TRBV2 combines with J gene TRBJ2-5, with no clear D. The CDR3 sequence is 13 residues long. Germline CDR1 SNHLY, CDR2 FYNNEI. Trimming took 2 bases from V and 9 from J, leaving 13 bases between them. CDR3 sequence: CASSESPAAAQYF. CDR3 nucleotide sequence: TGTGCCAGCAGTGAAAGCCCTGCGGCGGCCCAGTACTTC. Drawing the rest from reference TRBV2 and TRBJ2-5, the complete variable domain is EPEVTQTPSHQVTQMGQEVILRCVPISNHLYFYWYRQILGQKVEFLVSFYNNEISEKSEIFDDQFSVERPDGSNFTLKIRSTKLEDSAMYFCASSESPAAAQYFGPGTRLLVL.

This clonotype was seen once. The V gene is TRBV5-1, the J gene TRBJ2-6; D gene unclear. V dropped 1 base and J dropped 0 bases, with 8 bases sitting between them. The germline V gene has CDR1 SGHRS and CDR2 YFSETQ. The CDR3 sequence is 16 residues long. CDR3 residues: CASSLQHSSGANVLTF. The CDR3 coding sequence is TGCGCCAGCAGCTTGCAGCACAGCTCTGGGGCCAACGTCCTGACTTTC.

The table lists this clonotype with a few counts. The V and J genes are TRBV10-3 and TRBJ2-5, with D maybe TRBD2 (6 bases). Trimming took off 7 bases at V and 4 bases at J, with 16 bases between the two ends. The CDR3 is 14 residues long. CDR1 is ENHRY, CDR2 SYGVKD, per germline. DNA of the CDR3: TGTGCCATCACCCGGGACTTAGCTACAGAGACCCAGTACTTC. Translating it yields CAITRDLATETQYF.

The J gene is TRBJ2-7, the V gene TRBV6-1, with 8 bases matching TRBD2. The CDR3 is 14 amino acids. CDR1 is MNHNS, CDR2 SASEGT, per germline. V lost 8 bases, J lost 1 base, and 7 bases stayed unmatched. This chain's CDR3 is CASATGGWSYEQYF. The CDR3 DNA follows: TGTGCCAGCGCAACGGGGGGGTGGTCCTACGAGCAGTACTTC.

This clonotype occurred many times. V usage is TRBV20-1 and J usage is TRBJ1-2, with TRBD1 matching over 12 bases. The CDR3 sequence is 16 residues long. Germline values: CDR1 DFQATT, CDR2 SNEGSKA (reference sequence). V lost 0 bases and J lost 6; bases outside the gene matches: 8. The CDR3 protein is CSARDTRGQGANGYTF. The CDR3 nucleotides read TGCAGTGCTAGAGATACACGGGGACAGGGGGCGAATGGCTACACCTTC.

V usage is TRBV9 and J usage is TRBJ2-5; no firm D call. The CDR3 length is 14 residues. The V end lost 0 bases, the J end lost 1 base, and 7 bases lay between the germline ends. CDR1 SGDLS and CDR2 YYNGEE come from the germline V gene. CDR3 region: CASSVDGIQETQYF. DNA of the CDR3: TGTGCCAGCAGCGTAGATGGTATCCAAGAGACCCAGTACTTC.

This clonotype has a count of ten or more. The chain couples TRBV7-8 to TRBJ1-2; no clear D gene. The CDR3 spans 16 residues. V was cut by 5 bases and J by 0 bases, with 16 bases left in between. CDR1 and CDR2 from the germline V gene are SGHVS and FQNEAQ. In DNA form, the CDR3 reads TGTGCCAGCAGCCCTACGTTAGCAGGCCCTAACTATGGCTACACCTTC. This gives the protein CASSPTLAGPNYGYTF.

This clonotype occurred a few times. The chain combines TRBV7-6 with TRBJ1-6, with 7 bases that match TRBD1. The CDR3 runs to 15 residues. V trimming: 1 base; J trimming: 7 bases; junction bases outside the gene matches: 4. Germline CDR1 reads SGHVS; CDR2 reads FNYEAQ. This CDR3 reads CASSLDQGENSPLHF. The CDR3 bases are TGTGCCAGCAGCTTAGACCAGGGGGAGAATTCACCCCTCCACTTT.

Worth noting for this clonotype: A much larger clone lies one base from this, so it may be a read error. The chain joins TRBV7-9 to TRBJ1-3, with D possibly being TRBD1 (6 bases). V lost 7 bases and J lost 7, with 23 bases in between. CDR1 and CDR2 (germline): SEHNR, FQNEAQ (reference sequence). The CDR3 is 16 residues long. The CDR3: CASIPGAQGVWNTIYF. For the CDR3, the DNA is TGTGCCAGCATCCCAGGGGCACAGGGTGTATGGAACACCATATATTTT.

The sample holds a few counts of this clonotype. The chain couples TRBV7-9 to TRBJ1-1; maybe TRBD1 (5 bases). The V gene lost 4 bases and the J gene lost 5 bases, with 17 bases spanning the gap. This CDR3 region has 15 residues. Germline V CDR1 and CDR2: SEHNR, FQNEAQ (reference sequence). In nucleotides, the CDR3 is TGTGCCAGCAGCTCCGAGGAGGGGCTGGGAACTGAAGCTTTCTTT. Translated: CASSSEEGLGTEAFF.

This clonotype was found many times. This chain links TRBV12-3 or TRBV12-4 with TRBJ1-5; weak D call: TRBD1 (6 bases). Trimming removed 6 bases at V and 10 bases at J, with 16 bases between. This CDR3 comprises 13 residues. DNA for the CDR3: TGTGCCAGCAGGCAAGGACAGTGGGGACCCCAGCATTTT. Its protein is CASRQGQWGPQHF.

This clonotype was seen repeatedly, ten times or more. The chain recombines TRBV3-1 with TRBJ1-2; D is possibly TRBD1 (5 bases). The CDR3 covers 13 residues. Germline CDR1 reads LGHDT; CDR2 reads YNNKEL (reference sequence). V lost 6 bases and J 8 bases, leaving 16 bases between the germline ends. CDR3 sequence reads: CASSPNAGKGYTF. CDR3 nucleotides: TGTGCCAGCAGTCCGAACGCAGGGAAAGGCTACACCTTC.

This clonotype was counted ten times or more. The V and J genes are TRBV27 and TRBJ2-5, with 10 bases fitting TRBD2. With V trimmed by 0 bases and J by 7 bases, 5 bases remained unmatched. From germline, CDR1 is MNHEY and CDR2 SMNVEV (reference sequence). The CDR3 loop spans 15 amino acids. CDR3 residues: CASSLSLAGPGTQYF. The DNA of the CDR3 is TGTGCCAGCAGTTTATCACTAGCGGGGCCGGGGACCCAGTACTTC.

This clonotype showed up many times. The V call is TRBV29-1, the J call TRBJ1-1, with D maybe TRBD1 (6 bases). The CDR3 covers 12 residues. The germline V gene has CDR1 SQVTM and CDR2 ANQGSEA. V was trimmed by 7 bases and J by 3 bases, leaving 12 bases between them. In DNA, the CDR3 is TGCAGCGCCCAGCCAGGGGACACTGAAGCTTTCTTT. This sequence encodes CSAQPGDTEAFF.

This clonotype occurred many times. The chain links TRBV18 to TRBJ1-2, with 7 nucleotides matching TRBD1. V was pared by 4 bases and J by 4 bases, with 9 bases of the junction left unmatched. CDR1 and CDR2 (germline): KGHSH, LQKENI. This CDR3 spans 15 amino acids. The CDR3 protein is CASSQGQAIGYGYTF. The CDR3 coding sequence is TGTGCCAGCTCACAAGGACAGGCTATCGGCTATGGCTACACCTTC. Filled out from reference TRBV18 and TRBJ1-2, the complete variable domain reads NAGVMQNPRHLVRRRGQEARLRCSPMKGHSHVYWYRQLPEEGLKFMVYLQKENIIDESGMPKERFSAEFPKEGPSILRIQQVVRGDSAAYFCASSQGQAIGYGYTFGSGTRLTVV.

This clonotype occurred many times. The J gene is TRBJ2-1, the V gene TRBV24-1, with a possible D match to TRBD2 (6 bases). In germline, CDR1 is KGHDR, CDR2 SFDVKD. This CDR3 comprises 16 residues. Trimming cost V 5 bases and J 0 bases, with 13 bases left between them. CDR3 bases: TGTGCCACCAGTGGTCGGGACTCCAGCTCCTACAATGAGCAGTTCTTC. Translation gives CATSGRDSSSYNEQFF.

The chain recombines TRBV19 with TRBJ2-1; TRBD1 or TRBD2 may be the D gene (5 bases each). CDR3 length: 15 residues. CDR1 is LNHDA, CDR2 SQIVND, per germline (reference sequence). Trimming shortened V by 7 bases and J by 9 bases, and 22 bases separated the two germline ends. Written as DNA, the CDR3 is TGTGCCAGTACTCTATGGGACGGTGAGGGTGGTGAGCAGTTCTTC. The encoded protein is CASTLWDGEGGEQFF.

In this sample, this clonotype turned up many times. This chain links TRBV24-1 with TRBJ2-3; D unresolved. Trimming pared 0 bases from V and 3 bases from J, leaving 3 bases between. Germline assignment: CDR1 KGHDR and CDR2 SFDVKD. The CDR3 has 13 residues. CDR3: CATSDLKTDTQYF. Written as DNA, the CDR3 is TGTGCCACCAGTGATTTGAAGACAGATACGCAGTATTTT.

This clonotype has a count of ten or more. Here the CDR3 reads CASSDAGSGNTIYF. The CDR3, as DNA: TGTGCCAGCAGCGACGCCGGCTCTGGAAACACCATATATTTT. The rearrangement links TRBV28 to TRBJ1-3; D is undetermined. The CDR3 contains 14 residues. V lost 6 bases to trimming and J lost 0 bases, with 9 bases between them. CDR1 is MDHEN and CDR2 is SYDVKM in the germline V gene. The full variable domain, its missing parts supplied by reference TRBV28 and TRBJ1-3, is DVKVTQSSRYLVKRTGEKVFLECVQDMDHENMFWYRQDPGLGLRLIYFSYDVKMKEKGDIPEGYSVSREKKERFSLILESASTNQTSMYLCASSDAGSGNTIYFGEGSWLTVV.

This clonotype has at least ten counts. The genes are TRBV12-3 or TRBV12-4 and TRBJ2-7; 7 positions match TRBD1. The CDR3 totals 15 residues. Trimming removed 5 bases from V and 2 bases from J; junction bases left unmatched: 9. CDR3: CASSTGQAGTYEQYF. The CDR3 nucleotides are TGTGCCAGCAGTACTGGACAGGCCGGTACCTACGAGCAGTACTTC.